This TCR beta chain was captured in a study of cytomegalovirus exposure and HLA in healthy donors. The germline V gene encodes CDR1 MNHNS and CDR2 SASEGT. V dropped 8 bases and J dropped 3; count of bases not matched to a gene: 1. The CDR3 sequence is 12 residues long. A single count supports this clone. Primers included in the PCR were 60 Vbeta and 13 Jbeta primers. Repertoires were generated with immunoSEQ multiplex PCR, while TCRdb's copy carries only in-frame clones and drops some. The sample includes some 180,000 clones, roughly three quarters seen only once; the top ten take less than 2.5%. The sample taken for sequencing was PBMCs. The clonotype comes from a woman younger than 45 in good health and CMV-seropositive. J is TRBJ2-7 and V is TRBV6-1; TRBD1 aligns across 10 bases. CDR3 bases: TGTGCCAGCCGGGACAGGGGCTACGAGCAGTACTTC. This codes for CASRDRGYEQYF.